What follows is one T cell receptor (beta chain) and its context. Per the authors' pipeline: Reference gene primer amplification yielded estimated nucleated cell counts. Measured with immunoSEQ multiplex PCR; TCRdb has only the in-frame clones, and not every one. D and trimming were read from the DNA, whereas the V and J calls and clone size are those reported in that table. The sample has about 170,000 clones, around 82% seen once. One Seattle source followed patients from active infection through their disease course. The data originate from a study of blood T cell repertoires in COVID-19. Across the whole study: Acute-phase and convalescent COVID-19 samples originated in the United States, Italy and Spain. PBMCs, B-cell-depleted T cells, or T cells provided the cDNA or gDNA that made up the material.

V dropped 0 bases and J dropped 4 bases, with 9 bases sitting between them. This CDR3 region has 15 residues. Germline V gene data show CDR1 as SGHAT and CDR2 as FQNNGV. The rearrangement joins TRBV11-2 to TRBJ1-4, with D perhaps matching TRBD1 (6 bases). What was sequenced was peripheral blood. This TCR came from a woman in her 40s with COVID-19, enrolled during active disease. In DNA, the CDR3 is TGTGCCAGCAGCTTAGATGGACAGTTTAATGAAAAACTGTTTTTT. It translates to CASSLDGQFNEKLFF.